Shown below are 22 T cell receptor beta chains from a single sample sequenced in a study of T cell repertoires in cytomegalovirus infection. One entry per CDR3 protein results from TCRdb running MiXCR on the reads. The sample comprises 550,000 to 700,000 distinct CDR3 sequences, 40% of which are singletons, and 48% rests with the top ten. Which antigens these TCRs recognize remains unknown. The sequences come from cultured PBMCs, collected from culture after CMV antigen stimulation. The receptors were sampled from a human donor in good health (CMV status not recorded). Some clones in this sample may be carry-over from other donors' samples.

This clonotype was detected ten times or more. The rearrangement joins TRBV7-2 to TRBJ2-5; 11 positions match TRBD2. This CDR3 comprises 16 residues. The ends lost 5 bases at V and 2 bases at J; junction bases unmatched: 7. From germline, CDR1 is SGHTA and CDR2 FQGNSA. The CDR3 loop reads CASSPGVAGGQETQYF. The DNA of the CDR3 is TGTGCCAGCAGCCCCGGGGTAGCGGGAGGGCAAGAGACCCAGTACTTC. Supplemented by reference TRBV7-2 and TRBJ2-5, the full variable domain reads GAGVSQSPSNKVTEKGKDVELRCDPISGHTALYWYRQSLGQGLEFLIYFQGNSAPDKSGLPSDRFSAERTGGSVSTLTIQRTQQEDSAVYLCASSPGVAGGQETQYFGPGTRLLVL.

There are a few counts of this clonotype. This sequence joins TRBV12-3 or TRBV12-4 and TRBJ2-1; no clear D. The CDR3 loop spans 13 amino acids. Trimming removed 3 bases from V and 13 bases from J, with 16 bases in between. The DNA for the CDR3 is TGTGCCAGCAGTTTGGTCAGGACCGCTATACAGTTCTTC. Translation: CASSLVRTAIQFF.

The V gene is TRBV5-1, the J gene TRBJ2-7, with D possibly being TRBD2 (7 bases). V was cut by 2 bases and J by 2 bases, with 14 bases left in between. Germline lookup yields CDR1 SGHRS and CDR2 YFSETQ. The CDR3 runs to 15 residues. CDR3 nucleotides: TGCGCCAGCAGCTTTACGCGGGGGCCACCCTACGAGCAGTACTTC. Protein: CASSFTRGPPYEQYF.

This chain joins TRBV7-8 and TRBJ2-1, with D perhaps given as TRBD1 or TRBD2 (5 bases each). Trimming took 2 bases from V and 2 from J, leaving 10 bases between them. The CDR3 has 15 residues. Germline lookup yields CDR1 SGHVS and CDR2 FQNEAQ. The CDR3 nucleotides read TGTGCCAGCAGCTTAATGGGGGTCCCCTACAATGAGCAGTTCTTC. Its translation is CASSLMGVPYNEQFF.

The chain has TRBV5-1 and TRBJ2-7, with 7 bases aligning to TRBD2. Germline values: CDR1 SGHRS, CDR2 YFSETQ. The CDR3 has 14 residues. Trimming at V came to 4 bases and at J to 2 bases, leaving 6 bases not matched to a gene. The CDR3, as DNA: TGCGCCAGCAGCGGGGAGGGTTCCGCCTACGAGCAGTACTTC. It codes for CASSGEGSAYEQYF.

The V and J genes are TRBV20-1 and TRBJ1-5, with D unresolved. CDR1 and CDR2 (germline): DFQATT, SNEGSKA (reference sequence). The V end was cut by 6 bases, the J end by 5 bases, with 11 bases between. This CDR3 comprises 12 residues. The CDR3 spells CSAWRHDQPQHF. DNA of the CDR3: TGCAGTGCCTGGAGGCATGATCAGCCCCAGCATTTT.

This clonotype was counted only a few times. The genes are TRBV5-1 and TRBJ2-7, with D possibly TRBD2 on 5 matching bases. Germline V gives CDR1 SGHRS, CDR2 YFSETQ. The CDR3 length is 16 residues. Trimming cost V 2 bases and J 1 base, with 16 bases left between them. The CDR3: CASSFSAMSGSYEQYF. As DNA, the CDR3 is TGCGCCAGCAGCTTCTCGGCAATGTCGGGGTCCTACGAGCAGTACTTC.

The chain links TRBV11-2 to TRBJ2-2, with TRBD1 identical over 9 bases. V lost 5 bases to trimming and J lost 7 bases; unmatched junction nucleotides: 8. This CDR3 comprises 15 residues. Germline V CDR1 and CDR2: SGHAT, FQNNGV. CDR3 residues: CASSNRGRGVGELFF. Here the CDR3 DNA reads TGTGCCAGCAGCAACAGGGGGCGCGGCGTCGGGGAGCTGTTTTTT.

This clonotype was observed once. A read error may explain this, as a much larger clone is one base away. V and J are TRBV7-2 and TRBJ2-5; D may correspond to TRBD1 or TRBD2 (6 bases each). This CDR3 is 16 amino acids long. The germline gives CDR1 SGHTA, CDR2 FQGNSA. With 7 bases removed from V and 2 bases from J, the gap between germline ends came to 20 bases. The CDR3: CASTRRVGGHQETQYF. In nucleotides, the CDR3 is TGTGCCAGCACCCGAAGGGTGGGGGGACATCAAGAGACCCAGTACTTC.

The rearrangement links TRBV7-2 to TRBJ1-4; no reliable D call. V was clipped by 5 bases and J by 5 bases, with 12 bases between them. There are 14 residues in the CDR3. Germline V CDR1 and CDR2: SGHTA, FQGNSA. CDR3 DNA: TGTGCCAGCAGCGGGCCAGTGCCCAATGAAAAACTGTTTTTT. This translates into CASSGPVPNEKLFF.

This clonotype was seen a few times. The genes are TRBV7-2 and TRBJ2-3, with 10 bases matching TRBD2. The CDR3 sequence is 15 residues long. The germline gives CDR1 SGHTA, CDR2 FQGNSA. V lost 5 bases and J lost 2; bases outside the gene matches: 4. CDR3 sequence (DNA): TGTGCCAGCAGCCTAAGCGGGAGGGCCACAGATACGCAGTATTTT. Translation: CASSLSGRATDTQYF.

There are a few counts of this clonotype. DNA for the CDR3: TGTGCCAGCAGCAAGTTCCAAGAGACCCAGTACTTC. Translating it yields CASSKFQETQYF. This chain uses TRBV6-1 with TRBJ2-5; D not certain. CDR1 and CDR2 from the germline V gene are MNHNS and SASEGT. CDR3 length equals 12 residues. Trimming stripped 6 bases from V and 1 base from J, with 6 bases between.

This clonotype was observed many times. The J gene is TRBJ2-1, the V gene TRBV7-8, with TRBD2 matching over 7 bases. The CDR3 extends over 16 amino acids. Germline values: CDR1 SGHVS, CDR2 FQNEAQ. V gave up 0 bases and J gave up 5 bases; unmatched junction bases: 7. The CDR3, as DNA: TGTGCCAGCAGCTTAGCGCTGCGGGACTATAACAATGAGCAGTTCTTC. Protein product: CASSLALRDYNNEQFF. The whole variable domain, filled in from reference TRBV7-8 and TRBJ2-1, reads GAGVSQSPRYKVAKRGQDVALRCDPISGHVSLFWYQQALGQGPEFLTYFQNEAQLDKSGLPSDRFFAERPEGSVSTLKIQRTQQEDSAVYLCASSLALRDYNNEQFFGPGTRLTVL.

The chain carries TRBV29-1 and TRBJ2-3; D not resolved. CDR1 SQVTM and CDR2 ANQGSEA come from the germline V gene. This CDR3 region has 15 residues. V lost 0 bases and J lost 0, with 10 bases in between. The CDR3 nucleotides read TGCAGCGTTGAAGATGCCTACCCAAGCACAGATACGCAGTATTTT. This gives the protein CSVEDAYPSTDTQYF.

V gene TRBV7-8 combines with J gene TRBJ1-4; D is undetermined. Trimming cost V 5 bases and J 7 bases, with 11 bases left between them. The length of the CDR3 is 13 residues. Germline CDR1 and CDR2: SGHVS and FQNEAQ. In nucleotides, the CDR3 is TGTGCCAGCAGCACGATCCCCGGTGAAAAACTGTTTTTT. It encodes CASSTIPGEKLFF.

This clonotype was picked up a small number of times. The chain uses TRBV12-3 or TRBV12-4 and TRBJ2-3; D gene unclear. The ends were cut back, 5 bases at V and 3 bases at J, with 6 bases in the middle. CDR3 length equals 12 residues. The chain's CDR3 is CASSQPTDTQYF. CDR3 sequence (DNA): TGTGCCAGCAGTCAACCGACAGATACGCAGTATTTT.

The sample holds a few counts of this clonotype. The rearrangement uses TRBV7-2 and TRBJ1-6; D remains ambiguous. The CDR3 length is 16 residues. Germline loops: CDR1 SGHTA, CDR2 FQGNSA. V was clipped by 2 bases and J by 9 bases, with 17 bases between them. The CDR3, as DNA: TGTGCCAGCAGCTTATTTTTTCGGAGGGAGGGTTCACCCCTCCACTTT. Its protein is CASSLFFRREGSPLHF.

This rearrangement joins TRBV29-1 to TRBJ2-4; TRBD1 matches at 10 bases. The V gene's germline CDR1 is SQVTM and CDR2 ANQGSEA. After removal of 6 bases from V and 14 bases from J, the junction contained 7 bases not matched to a gene. The CDR3 runs 11 residues. CDR3 loop: CSVASGQGEYF. CDR3 in DNA: TGCAGCGTCGCCTCAGGACAGGGGGAGTACTTC.

The chain uses TRBV20-1 and TRBJ2-4; unclear D gene. V dropped 3 bases and J dropped 0 bases, with 9 bases sitting between them. CDR1 DFQATT and CDR2 SNEGSKA come from the germline V gene (reference sequence). The CDR3 consists of 14 residues. CDR3 nucleotide sequence: TGCAGTGCTAGTCCTCCCCTAGCCAAAAACATTCAGTACTTC. It translates to CSASPPLAKNIQYF.

The chain uses TRBV20-1 and TRBJ1-2, with 7 bases aligning to TRBD1. Germline lookup yields CDR1 DFQATT and CDR2 SNEGSKA (reference sequence). Trimming removed 2 bases from V and 4 bases from J; junction bases left unmatched: 10. The CDR3 sequence is 15 residues long. CDR3 amino acids: CSARRGDSQLYGYTF. In DNA, the CDR3 is TGCAGTGCTAGAAGGGGGGACAGTCAACTCTATGGCTACACCTTC.

This clonotype was recorded a few times. The chain recombines TRBV6-6 with TRBJ2-6, with 8 bases identical to TRBD1. The CDR3 extends over 19 amino acids. The ends lost 5 bases at V and 0 bases at J; junction bases unmatched: 12. The germline V gene encodes CDR1 MNHNY and CDR2 SVGAGI (reference sequence). The CDR3 region is CASSRDRGRLYSGANVLTF. CDR3 sequence (DNA): TGTGCCAGCAGTCGAGACAGGGGTCGGCTTTACTCTGGGGCCAACGTCCTGACTTTC.

This clonotype was seen only a few times. The chain couples TRBV7-2 to TRBJ1-6; 10 positions agree with TRBD1. V lost 8 bases to trimming and J lost 10 bases; unmatched junction nucleotides: 11. Germline V gene lookup returns CDR1 SGHTA and CDR2 FQGNSA. The CDR3 length is 15 residues. The CDR3 loop is CASSPAGTGVSPLHF. The CDR3 nucleotides are TGTGCCAGCTCCCCCGCCGGGACAGGGGTCTCACCCCTCCACTTT.